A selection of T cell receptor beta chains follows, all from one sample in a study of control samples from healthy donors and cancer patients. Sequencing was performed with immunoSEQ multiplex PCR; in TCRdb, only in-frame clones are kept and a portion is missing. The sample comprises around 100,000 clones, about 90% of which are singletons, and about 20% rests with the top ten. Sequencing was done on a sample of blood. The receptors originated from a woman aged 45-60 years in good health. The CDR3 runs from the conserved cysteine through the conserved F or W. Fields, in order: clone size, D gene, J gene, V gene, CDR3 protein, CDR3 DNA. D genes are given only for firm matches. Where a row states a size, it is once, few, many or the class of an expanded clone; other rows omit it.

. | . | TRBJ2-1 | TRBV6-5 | CASTAVPYNEQFF | TGTGCCAGTACAGCGGTTCCCTACAATGAGCAGTTCTTC
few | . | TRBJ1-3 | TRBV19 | CASTGAAGNTIYF | TGTGCCAGTACTGGAGCCGCTGGAAACACCATATATTTT
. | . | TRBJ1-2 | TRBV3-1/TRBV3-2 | CASSEKITGTHNYGYTF | TGTGCCAGCAGCGAAAAGATTACCGGGACACACAACTATGGCTACACCTTC
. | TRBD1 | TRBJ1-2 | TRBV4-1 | CASSRTGWRDGYTF | TGCGCCAGCAGCCGGACAGGGTGGAGGGATGGCTACACCTTC
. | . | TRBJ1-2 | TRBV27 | CASSLSDVHGYTF | TGTGCCAGCAGTTTATCGGACGTCCACGGCTACACCTTC
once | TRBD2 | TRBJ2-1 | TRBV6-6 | CASSWASGDNEQFF | TGTGCCAGCAGTTGGGCTAGCGGGGACAATGAGCAGTTCTTC
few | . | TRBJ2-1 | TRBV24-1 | CATSDSTGQGRGQFF | TGTGCCACCAGTGATAGTACGGGGCAGGGGCGCGGGCAGTTCTTC
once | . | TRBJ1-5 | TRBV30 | CAWNKGGDNQPQHF | TGTGCCTGGAATAAAGGCGGGGATAATCAGCCCCAGCATTTT
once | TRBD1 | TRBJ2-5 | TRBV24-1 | CATSAGGAGGLETQYF | TGTGCCACCAGTGCCGGTGGGGCAGGGGGATTAGAGACCCAGTACTTC
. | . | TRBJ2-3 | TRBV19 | CASSSLRGPPDTQYF | TGTGCCAGTAGTAGTTTGAGAGGGCCACCAGATACGCAGTATTTT
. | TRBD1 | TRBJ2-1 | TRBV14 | CASSQRQGSSSYNEQFF | TGTGCCAGCAGCCAACGACAGGGGTCAAGCTCCTACAATGAGCAGTTCTTC
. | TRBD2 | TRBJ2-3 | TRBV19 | CASSNPRRELGTDTQYF | TGTGCCAGTAGTAACCCCCGGCGGGAGCTCGGCACAGATACGCAGTATTTT
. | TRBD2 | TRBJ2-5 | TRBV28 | CASSRTSGGLETQYF | TGTGCCAGCAGTCGGACTAGCGGGGGGCTTGAGACCCAGTACTTC
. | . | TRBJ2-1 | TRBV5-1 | CASSLEGPRTYNEQFF | TGCGCCAGCAGCTTGGAGGGACCGCGGACCTACAATGAGCAGTTCTTC
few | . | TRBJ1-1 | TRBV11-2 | CASSLVGTEAFF | TGTGCCAGCAGCTTAGTGGGGACTGAAGCTTTCTTT
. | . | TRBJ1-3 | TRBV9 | CASSVPPRTGNTIYF | TGTGCCAGCAGCGTACCCCCACGAACTGGAAACACCATATATTTT
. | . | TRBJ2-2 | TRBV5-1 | CASSLYRVNTGELFF | TGCGCCAGCAGCTTGTACAGGGTGAACACCGGGGAGCTGTTTTTT
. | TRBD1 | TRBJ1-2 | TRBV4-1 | CASSPERGGAYGYTF | TGCGCCAGCAGCCCAGAACGAGGGGGCGCCTATGGCTACACCTTC
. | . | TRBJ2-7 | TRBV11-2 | CASSLGSRVTEQYF | TGTGCCAGCAGCTTAGGGTCGCGGGTTACAGAGCAGTACTTC
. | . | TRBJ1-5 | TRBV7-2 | CASTWDLGFQPQHF | TGTGCCAGCACCTGGGACTTGGGTTTTCAGCCCCAGCATTTT
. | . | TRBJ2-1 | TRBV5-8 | CASSLALSSYNEQFF | TGTGCCAGCAGCTTGGCATTGAGCTCCTACAATGAGCAGTTCTTC
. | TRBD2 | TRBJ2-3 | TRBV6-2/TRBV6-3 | CASSLAGAGADTQYF | TGTGCCAGCAGTTTGGCGGGAGCGGGGGCAGATACGCAGTATTTT
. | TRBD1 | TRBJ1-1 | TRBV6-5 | CANRGDRGGTEAFF | TGTGCCAACAGAGGGGACAGGGGAGGAACTGAAGCTTTCTTT
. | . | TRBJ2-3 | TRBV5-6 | CASSRYASSTDTQYF | TGTGCCAGCAGTCGATATGCGTCGAGCACAGATACGCAGTATTTT
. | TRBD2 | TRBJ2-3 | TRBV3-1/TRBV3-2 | CASSRLAGGIGSTDTQYF | TGTGCCAGCAGCAGACTAGCGGGGGGGATTGGTAGCACAGATACGCAGTATTTT
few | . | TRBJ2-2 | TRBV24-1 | CATSPGGTAARELFF | TGTGCCACCAGTCCAGGGGGGACTGCCGCGCGGGAGCTGTTTTTT
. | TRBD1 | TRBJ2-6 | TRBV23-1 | CASRIPGTAPAGANVLTF | TGCGCCAGCAGGATTCCAGGGACAGCTCCGGCTGGGGCCAACGTCCTGACTTTC
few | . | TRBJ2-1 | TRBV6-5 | CASSFGHEQFF | TGTGCCAGCAGTTTCGGGCATGAGCAGTTCTTC
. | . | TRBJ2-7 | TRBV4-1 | CASTFSDGLAYEQYF | TGCGCCAGCACCTTCTCGGACGGACTGGCGTACGAGCAGTACTTC
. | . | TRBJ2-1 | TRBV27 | CASSLSFDGTHNEQFF | TGTGCCAGCAGTTTATCGTTCGACGGTACCCACAATGAGCAGTTCTTC
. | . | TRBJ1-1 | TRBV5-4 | CASSLAPGVNTEAFF | TGTGCCAGCAGCTTGGCCCCGGGGGTGAACACTGAAGCTTTCTTT
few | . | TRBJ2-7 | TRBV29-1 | CSVVGSAYEQYF | TGCAGCGTTGTGGGGTCTGCCTACGAGCAGTACTTC
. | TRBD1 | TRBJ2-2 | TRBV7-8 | CASSTRDSLVGELFF | TGTGCCAGCAGCACCCGGGACAGCCTTGTCGGGGAGCTGTTTTTT
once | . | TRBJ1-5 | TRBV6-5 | CASSWTPGGNQPQHF | TGTGCCAGCAGTTGGACTCCGGGAGGGAATCAGCCCCAGCATTTT
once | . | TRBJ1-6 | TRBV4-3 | CASSQQGLPNSPLHF | TGCGCCAGCAGCCAGCAGGGACTCCCGAATTCACCCCTCCACTTT
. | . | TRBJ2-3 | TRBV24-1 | CATSDFGDTQYF | TGTGCCACCAGTGATTTCGGCGATACGCAGTATTTT
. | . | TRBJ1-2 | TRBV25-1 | CASSDMGYGYTF | TGTGCCAGCAGTGATATGGGGTATGGCTACACCTTC
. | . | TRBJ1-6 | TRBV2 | CASSVLGPLHF | TGTGCCAGCAGTGTTTTGGGACCCCTCCACTTT
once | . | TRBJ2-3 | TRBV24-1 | CATSQPLGGGPGTDTQYF | TGTGCCACCAGTCAACCGTTAGGGGGAGGGCCCGGCACAGATACGCAGTATTTT
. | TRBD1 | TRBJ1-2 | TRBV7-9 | CASSRQGARNYGYTF | TGTGCCAGCAGCCGACAGGGGGCCCGTAACTATGGCTACACCTTC
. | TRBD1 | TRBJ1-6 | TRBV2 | CASNGQGFTNSPPHF | TGTGCCAGCAACGGACAGGGTTTTACTAATTCACCCCCCCACTTT
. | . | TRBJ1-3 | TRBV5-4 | CASSFDSLGNTIYF | TGTGCCAGCAGCTTCGACAGCCTCGGAAACACCATATATTTT
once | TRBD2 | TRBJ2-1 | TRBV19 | CASSIRGGNEQFF | TGTGCCAGTAGTATACGCGGGGGAAATGAGCAGTTCTTC
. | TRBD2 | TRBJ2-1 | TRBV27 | CASSVAGGPYHNEQFF | TGTGCCAGCAGCGTAGCGGGAGGGCCCTACCACAATGAGCAGTTCTTC
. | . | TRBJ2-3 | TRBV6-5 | CASSYVDTQYF | TGTGCCAGCAGTTACGTGGATACGCAGTATTTT
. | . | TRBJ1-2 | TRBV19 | CASKPGGSYGYTF | TGTGCCAGTAAACCCGGGGGATCATATGGCTACACCTTC
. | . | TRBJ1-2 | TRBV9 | CASSVFSGGGTHGYTF | TGTGCCAGCAGCGTCTTTAGTGGGGGGGGCACTCATGGCTACACCTTC
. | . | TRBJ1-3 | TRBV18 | CASFTGSSGNTIYF | TGTGCCAGCTTCACAGGGAGCTCTGGAAACACCATATATTTT
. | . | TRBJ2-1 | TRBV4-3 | CASSPVWGRLGNEQFF | TGCGCCAGCAGCCCCGTGTGGGGGCGCCTTGGGAATGAGCAGTTCTTC
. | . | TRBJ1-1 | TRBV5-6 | CASSRSVGPEAFF | TGTGCCAGCAGCAGGTCGGTGGGGCCTGAAGCTTTCTTT
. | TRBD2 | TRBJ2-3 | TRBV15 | CATSRDGTPGGRTDTQYF | TGTGCCACCAGCAGAGATGGAACACCGGGGGGGCGCACAGATACGCAGTATTTT
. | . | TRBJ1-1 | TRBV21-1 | CASSGPVNTEAFF | TGTGCCAGCAGCGGGCCCGTGAACACTGAAGCTTTCTTT
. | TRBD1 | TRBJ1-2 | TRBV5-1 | CASSWTGGGYTF | TGCGCCAGCAGCTGGACAGGGGGCGGCTACACCTTC
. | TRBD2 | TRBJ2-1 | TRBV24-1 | CATSDPTSGGADEQFF | TGTGCCACCAGTGACCCCACTAGCGGGGGGGCCGATGAGCAGTTCTTC